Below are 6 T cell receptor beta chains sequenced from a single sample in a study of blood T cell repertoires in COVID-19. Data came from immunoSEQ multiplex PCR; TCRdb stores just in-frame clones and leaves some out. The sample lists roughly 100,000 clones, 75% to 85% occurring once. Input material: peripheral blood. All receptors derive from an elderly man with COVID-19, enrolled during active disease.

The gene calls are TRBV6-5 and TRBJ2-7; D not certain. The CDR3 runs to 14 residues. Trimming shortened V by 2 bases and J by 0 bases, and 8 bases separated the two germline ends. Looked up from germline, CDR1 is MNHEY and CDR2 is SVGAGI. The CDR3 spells CASSYEAFSYEQYF. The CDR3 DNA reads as TGTGCCAGCAGTTACGAGGCCTTCTCCTACGAGCAGTACTTC.

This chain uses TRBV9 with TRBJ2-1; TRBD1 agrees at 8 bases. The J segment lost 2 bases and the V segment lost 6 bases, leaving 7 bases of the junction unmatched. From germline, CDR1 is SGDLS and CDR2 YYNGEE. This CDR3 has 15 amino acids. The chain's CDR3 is CASNPSGGAYNEQFF. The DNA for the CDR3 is TGTGCCAGCAACCCCTCAGGGGGCGCCTACAATGAGCAGTTCTTC.

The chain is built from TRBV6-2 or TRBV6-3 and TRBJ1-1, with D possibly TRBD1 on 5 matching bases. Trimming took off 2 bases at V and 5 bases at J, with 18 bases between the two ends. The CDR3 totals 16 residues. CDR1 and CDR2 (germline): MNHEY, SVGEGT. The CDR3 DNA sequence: TGTGCCAGCAGTTACCCCTCGCGGGGGGTTCGGACTGAAGCTTTCTTT. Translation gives CASSYPSRGVRTEAFF.

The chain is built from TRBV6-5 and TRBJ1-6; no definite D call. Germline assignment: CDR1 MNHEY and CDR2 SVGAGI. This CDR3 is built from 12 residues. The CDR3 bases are TGTGCTCCGGGAACGAAATTTTCACCCCTCCACTTT. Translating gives CAPGTKFSPLHF.

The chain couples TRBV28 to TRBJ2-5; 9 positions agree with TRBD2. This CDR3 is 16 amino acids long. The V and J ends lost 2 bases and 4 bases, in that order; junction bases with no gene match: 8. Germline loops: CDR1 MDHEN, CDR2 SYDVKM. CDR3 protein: CASSLTAGGEGETQYF. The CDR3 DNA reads TGTGCCAGCAGTTTAACAGCGGGAGGAGAAGGAGAGACCCAGTACTTC.

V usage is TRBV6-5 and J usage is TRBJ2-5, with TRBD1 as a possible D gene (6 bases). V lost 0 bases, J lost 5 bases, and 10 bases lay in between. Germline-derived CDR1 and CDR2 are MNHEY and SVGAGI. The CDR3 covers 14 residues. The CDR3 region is CASSYSGAWETQYF. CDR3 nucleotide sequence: TGTGCCAGCAGTTACTCGGGGGCGTGGGAGACCCAGTACTTC.